The next 5 T cell receptor beta chains were all read from a single sample in a study of vaccination effects on CD4 cells after COVID-19. Method: immunoSEQ multiplex PCR; TCRdb's copy keeps in-frame clones and lacks some. Among around 70,000 clones listed, about 74% were seen once. The antigens for these receptors are not known. Cultured cells yielded isolated CD4+ T cells after less than 11 days. The material was CD4+ T cells from PBMCs cultured without peptide, obtained before COVID-19 vaccination. All receptors come from a human donor who received a COVID-19 vaccine.

V and J are TRBV6-1 and TRBJ2-7, with D hard to call. V dropped 2 bases and J dropped 0 bases, with 11 bases sitting between them. CDR1 and CDR2 from the germline V gene are MNHNS and SASEGT. The CDR3 runs to 15 residues. The CDR3 sequence is CASSEKVGSSYEQYV. Here the CDR3 DNA reads TGTGCCAGCAGTGAAAAGGTTGGAAGCTCCTACGAGCAGTACGTC.

The chain carries TRBV5-1 and TRBJ2-6; 7 nucleotides agree with TRBD1. With V trimmed by 0 bases and J by 0 bases, 6 bases remained unmatched. The germline CDR1 and CDR2 sequences are SGHRS and YFSETQ. This CDR3 contains 18 residues. In DNA form, the CDR3 reads TGCGCCAGCAGCTTGGGATGGACAGGTAGCTCTGGGGCCAACGTCCTGACTTTC. This sequence encodes CASSLGWTGSSGANVLTF.

V is TRBV5-1 and J is TRBJ2-5; D is perhaps TRBD2 (5 bases). Trimming took off 1 base at V and 5 bases at J, with 12 bases between the two ends. The CDR3 loop spans 14 amino acids. Germline assignment: CDR1 SGHRS and CDR2 YFSETQ. The CDR3: CASSLSGIGETQYF. CDR3 nucleotides: TGCGCCAGCAGCTTGTCCGGGATAGGGGAGACCCAGTACTTC. The full variable domain, its missing parts supplied by reference TRBV5-1 and TRBJ2-5, is KAGVTQTPRYLIKTRGQQVTLSCSPISGHRSVSWYQQTPGQGLQFLFEYFSETQRNKGNFPGRFSGRQFSNSRSEMNVSTLELGDSALYLCASSLSGIGETQYFGPGTRLLVL.

The CDR3 protein is CSVRRTGTGAEAFF. Here the CDR3 DNA reads TGCAGCGTTAGACGGACGGGAACTGGGGCTGAAGCTTTCTTT. The chain joins TRBV29-1 to TRBJ1-1; no clear D. Germline V gives CDR1 SQVTM, CDR2 ANQGSEA. This CDR3 is built from 14 residues. V was clipped by 5 bases and J by 6 bases, with 19 bases between them.

The rearrangement links TRBV28 to TRBJ1-6, with 10 bases lining up with TRBD1. The germline CDR1 and CDR2 sequences are MDHEN and SYDVKM. This CDR3 has 16 amino acids. J was trimmed by 5 bases and V by 5 bases; bases with no gene match: 6. The CDR3 bases are TGTGCCAGCAGTCCTGAAGGACAGGGGGATAATTCACCCCTCCACTTT. Protein product: CASSPEGQGDNSPLHF.